What follows are 20 T cell receptor beta chains derived from one specimen sequenced in a study of spatial heterogeneity in lung cancer. Time point in this sample: sample taken at primary tumor resection. TCRdb itself ran the 5' RACE reads through MiXCR, one entry per CDR3 protein. The sample includes around 66,000 distinct CDR3 sequences, about 5.9% of them seen just once. Specimen: PBMCs, collected at surgery. The origin of the receptors is a female donor with early-stage non-small cell lung cancer.

This clonotype occurred many times. The chain carries TRBV10-3 and TRBJ2-7; TRBD1 might be the D (6 bases). Germline V gives CDR1 ENHRY, CDR2 SYGVKD. There are 15 residues in the CDR3. With 2 bases removed from V and 0 bases from J, the gap between germline ends came to 11 bases. The CDR3 sequence is CAISEKQGSSYEQYF. CDR3 DNA: TGTGCCATCAGTGAGAAACAGGGCAGCTCCTACGAGCAGTACTTC.

This chain joins TRBV19 and TRBJ1-6; TRBD1 aligns across 7 bases. Germline V CDR1 and CDR2: LNHDA, SQIVND (reference sequence). J lost 9 bases, V lost 10 bases, and 15 bases had no gene match. The CDR3 totals 15 residues. CDR3 bases: TGTGCCACCCAACCGCAGAGGGACAGAACTTCACCCCTCCACTTT. Its translation: CATQPQRDRTSPLHF.

This rearrangement joins TRBV20-1 to TRBJ2-6, with D uncertain. The length of the CDR3 is 13 residues. Germline CDR1 reads DFQATT; CDR2 reads SNEGSKA (reference sequence). Trimming cost V 2 bases and J 2 bases, with 4 bases left between them. CDR3 sequence reads: CSARQAGANVLTF. In DNA form, the CDR3 reads TGCAGTGCTAGACAGGCTGGGGCCAACGTCCTGACTTTC.

This clonotype was seen at least ten times. The rearrangement links TRBV5-5 to TRBJ1-3; D is possibly TRBD1 (6 bases). The CDR3 is made up of 19 amino acids. Germline V lookup: CDR1 SGHKS, CDR2 YYEKEE (reference sequence). V lost 4 bases to trimming and J lost 0 bases, with 23 bases between them. CDR3 region: CASSPDLRRTDFSGNTIYF. CDR3 sequence (DNA): TGTGCCAGCAGCCCGGACCTACGAAGGACAGACTTCTCTGGAAACACCATATATTTT.

This clonotype was picked up a small number of times. This sequence joins TRBV7-9 and TRBJ2-7; tentative D call: TRBD2 (6 bases). The germline V gene encodes CDR1 SEHNR and CDR2 FQNEAQ (reference sequence). The ends were cut back, 1 base at V and 2 bases at J, with 9 bases in the middle. The CDR3 totals 14 residues. The DNA for the CDR3 is TGTGCCAGCAGCTTAGGCGGGGTGGCCTACGAGCAGTACGTC. Translating gives CASSLGGVAYEQYV.

This clonotype has a count of ten or more. The chain recombines TRBV12-3 or TRBV12-4 with TRBJ2-7; 10 nucleotides agree with TRBD1. V shed 6 bases and J 2 bases; nucleotides not matched to a gene: 4. This CDR3 is 14 amino acids long. CDR3 sequence reads: CASSRTGGTYEQYF. The CDR3 region has the DNA TGTGCCAGCAGCAGGACAGGGGGGACCTACGAGCAGTACTTC.

The genes are TRBV9 and TRBJ2-2; 7 bases match TRBD1. The CDR3 loop spans 15 amino acids. The germline gives CDR1 SGDLS, CDR2 YYNGEE. The junction had 4 bases not matched to a gene; V was cut back by 2 bases and J by 3 bases. In DNA, the CDR3 is TGTGCCAGCAGCGTCGGGACAGACGACACCGGGGAGCTGTTTTTT. Residues: CASSVGTDDTGELFF.

V gene TRBV7-3 combines with J gene TRBJ1-2; TRBD1 might be the D (5 bases). Germline CDR1 and CDR2: SGHTA and FQGTGA. Trimming cost V 1 base and J 8 bases, with 20 bases left between them. The length of the CDR3 is 16 residues. CDR3 bases: TGTGCCAGCAGCTTAAACGGCGGCAGGACAACTGGGGGCTACACCTTC. This translates into CASSLNGGRTTGGYTF.

There are many counts of this clonotype. This chain uses TRBV7-2 with TRBJ2-5, with D perhaps assigned TRBD1 or TRBD2 (6 bases each). Germline V lookup: CDR1 SGHTA, CDR2 FQGNSA. This CDR3 contains 14 residues. The germline V and J ends were trimmed by 4 bases and 4 bases, with 13 bases remaining between them. The DNA for the CDR3 is TGTGCCAGCAGCTACAACGGGGGCGGAGAGACCCAGTACTTC. It codes for CASSYNGGGETQYF. Looking up the rest from reference TRBV7-2 and TRBJ2-5 gives the full variable domain: GAGVSQSPSNKVTEKGKDVELRCDPISGHTALYWYRQSLGQGLEFLIYFQGNSAPDKSGLPSDRFSAERTGGSVSTLTIQRTQQEDSAVYLCASSYNGGGETQYFGPGTRLLVL.

This clonotype has a count of ten or more. The rearrangement uses TRBV7-3 and TRBJ2-3, with 7 bases that match TRBD2. Germline CDR1 SGHTA, CDR2 FQGTGA. The ends lost 1 base at V and 0 bases at J; junction bases unmatched: 7. The CDR3 has 17 residues. Here the CDR3 reads CASSLIALASSTDTQYF. As DNA, the CDR3 is TGTGCCAGCAGCTTAATTGCACTAGCGAGTAGCACAGATACGCAGTATTTT.

Many counts were recorded for this clonotype. V usage is TRBV20-1 and J usage is TRBJ2-3, with D tentatively TRBD2 (6 bases). The V gene lost 4 bases and the J gene lost 2 bases, with 10 bases spanning the gap. Germline CDR1 is DFQATT and CDR2 is SNEGSKA (reference sequence). CDR3 length: 13 residues. CDR3 in amino acids: CSAIRGSTDTQYF. The CDR3 nucleotides read TGCAGTGCTATACGGGGGTCCACAGATACGCAGTATTTT.

This rearrangement joins TRBV20-1 to TRBJ1-5, with a possible D match to TRBD1 (5 bases). Germline assignment: CDR1 DFQATT and CDR2 SNEGSKA (reference sequence). This CDR3 has 15 amino acids. V was cut by 3 bases and J by 0 bases, with 12 bases left in between. CDR3 loop: CSASRDLYSNQPQHF. The CDR3 bases are TGCAGTGCTAGTAGGGACCTTTATAGCAATCAGCCCCAGCATTTT.

The gene calls are TRBV28 and TRBJ1-1, with 11 bases lining up with TRBD1. This CDR3 spans 14 amino acids. V shed 5 bases and J 5 bases; nucleotides not matched to a gene: 4. Germline V gene data show CDR1 as MDHEN and CDR2 as SYDVKM. The CDR3 protein is CASSRWDRGTEAFF. CDR3 nucleotides: TGTGCCAGCAGTAGGTGGGACAGGGGGACTGAAGCTTTCTTT.

The table lists this clonotype with many counts. This chain connects TRBV2 to TRBJ2-5, with D possibly matching TRBD2 (7 bases). V was pared by 6 bases and J by 5 bases, with 13 bases between. In germline, CDR1 is SNHLY, CDR2 FYNNEI. CDR3 size: 13 residues. CDR3 nucleotide sequence: TGTGCCAGCAGAAGCGGGACATCGGAGACCCAGTACTTC. Its protein is CASRSGTSETQYF.

V is TRBV2 and J is TRBJ1-5; 9 positions match TRBD1. Germline trimming cut 6 bases from V and 7 bases from J; bases unmatched to any gene: 7. CDR3 length: 14 residues. Germline CDR1 reads SNHLY; CDR2 reads FYNNEI. CDR3 amino acids: CASSPGQGQQPQHF. The CDR3 DNA follows: TGTGCCAGCAGCCCGGGACAGGGACAGCAGCCCCAGCATTTT.

The table lists this clonotype with many counts. The chain links TRBV7-9 to TRBJ1-2; TRBD1 agrees at 8 bases. The germline CDR1 and CDR2 sequences are SEHNR and FQNEAQ (reference sequence). V shed 2 bases, J shed 3 bases, and the junction held 5 bases outside the gene matches. The CDR3 contains 15 residues. CDR3 DNA sequence: TGTGCCAGCAGCTTATATCAGGGGGCAGACTATGGCTACACCTTC. Translation gives CASSLYQGADYGYTF. The whole variable domain, remainder taken from reference TRBV7-9 and TRBJ1-2, is DTGVSQNPRHKITKRGQNVTFRCDPISEHNRLYWYRQTLGQGPEFLTYFQNEAQLEKSRLLSDRFSAERPKGSFSTLEIQRTEQGDSAMYLCASSLYQGADYGYTFGSGTRLTVV.

This chain joins TRBV4-1 and TRBJ1-5; TRBD1 agrees at 7 bases. Germline CDR1 reads MGHRA; CDR2 reads YSYEKL. This CDR3 comprises 16 residues. Germline trimming cut 0 bases from V and 2 bases from J; bases unmatched to any gene: 4. CDR3 amino acids: CASSQDAGGGNQPQHF. The CDR3 nucleotides are TGCGCCAGCAGCCAAGATGCAGGGGGAGGCAATCAGCCCCAGCATTTT.

This clonotype occurred many times. The chain uses TRBV6-5 and TRBJ1-5, with D tentatively TRBD1 (6 bases). Germline CDR1 reads MNHEY; CDR2 reads SVGAGI. This CDR3 has 14 amino acids. The ends were cut back, 5 bases at V and 6 bases at J, with 14 bases in the middle. The CDR3 coding sequence is TGTGCCAGCAGTACCCGGGGGCGCGGTCAGCCCCAGCATTTT. Translated, it gives CASSTRGRGQPQHF.

This chain joins TRBV27 and TRBJ2-3, with D possibly being TRBD2 (5 bases). The germline gives CDR1 MNHEY, CDR2 SMNVEV (reference sequence). The CDR3 has 18 amino acids. V was cut by 5 bases and J by 1 base, with 22 bases left in between. CDR3 sequence: CASSPGLVRPQRTDTQYF. The CDR3 nucleotides are TGTGCCAGCAGTCCCGGACTGGTGCGCCCCCAGCGCACAGATACGCAGTATTTT.

This clonotype has ten or more counts. The V gene is TRBV7-9, the J gene TRBJ1-2; no definite D call. Germline CDR1 SEHNR, CDR2 FQNEAQ (reference sequence). The V and J ends lost 1 base and 2 bases respectively, with 14 bases between them. This CDR3 comprises 16 residues. For the CDR3, the DNA is TGTGCCAGCAGCTTAGGACGTAGACGGTACAACTATGGCTACACCTTC. This codes for CASSLGRRRYNYGYTF.